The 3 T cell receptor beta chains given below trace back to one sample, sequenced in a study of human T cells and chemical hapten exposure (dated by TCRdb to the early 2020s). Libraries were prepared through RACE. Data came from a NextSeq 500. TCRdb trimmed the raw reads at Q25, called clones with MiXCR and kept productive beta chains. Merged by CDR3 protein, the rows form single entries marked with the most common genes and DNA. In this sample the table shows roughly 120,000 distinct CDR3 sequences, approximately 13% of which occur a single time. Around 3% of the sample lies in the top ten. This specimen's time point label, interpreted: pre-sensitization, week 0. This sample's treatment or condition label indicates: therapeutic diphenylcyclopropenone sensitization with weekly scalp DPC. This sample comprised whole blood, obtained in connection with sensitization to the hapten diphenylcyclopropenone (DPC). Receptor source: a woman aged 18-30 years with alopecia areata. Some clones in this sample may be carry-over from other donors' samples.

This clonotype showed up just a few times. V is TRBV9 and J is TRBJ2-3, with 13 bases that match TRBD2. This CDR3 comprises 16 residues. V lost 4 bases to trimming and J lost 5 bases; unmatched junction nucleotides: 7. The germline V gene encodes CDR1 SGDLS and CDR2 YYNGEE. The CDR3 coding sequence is TGTGCCAGCAGCCCCGAACTAGCGGGGGGGCGAGATACGCAGTATTTT. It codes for CASSPELAGGRDTQYF.

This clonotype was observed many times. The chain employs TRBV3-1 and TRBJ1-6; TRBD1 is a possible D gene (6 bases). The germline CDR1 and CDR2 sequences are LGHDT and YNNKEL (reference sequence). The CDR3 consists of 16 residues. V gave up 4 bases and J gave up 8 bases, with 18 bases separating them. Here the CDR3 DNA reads TGTGCCAGCAGCCCTACGTCGGGGGGCAGGGATTCACCCCTCCACTTT. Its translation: CASSPTSGGRDSPLHF.

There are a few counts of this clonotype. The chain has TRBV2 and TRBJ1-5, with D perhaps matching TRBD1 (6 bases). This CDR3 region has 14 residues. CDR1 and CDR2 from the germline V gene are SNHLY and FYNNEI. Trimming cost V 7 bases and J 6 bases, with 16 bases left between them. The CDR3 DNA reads TGTGCCAGCACATCGGGGGGCGCAGGTCAGCCCCAGCATTTT. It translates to CASTSGGAGQPQHF.